These 20 T cell receptor beta chains originate from one sample sequenced in a study of PD-1 blockade in mismatch repair-deficient tumors. Measured with immunoSEQ multiplex PCR; TCRdb has only the in-frame clones, and not every one. This sample has about 68,000 clones; about 72% occur once, and the top ten carry roughly 5.5%. This material consisted of peripheral blood, taken 2 weeks after starting pembrolizumab. These receptors all come from an adult with mismatch repair-deficient cancer.

This clone was observed once. This chain joins TRBV7-9 and TRBJ2-1; tentatively, D is TRBD1 or TRBD2 (5 bases each). The V gene lost 1 base and the J gene lost 3 bases, with 19 bases spanning the gap. Germline V gene sequence: CDR1 SEHNR, CDR2 FQNEAQ (reference sequence). This CDR3 has 18 amino acids. CDR3 region: CASSLGSWQGEYYNEQFF. CDR3 nucleotide sequence: TGTGCCAGCAGCTTAGGGTCGTGGCAGGGAGAATACTACAATGAGCAGTTCTTC.

A remark on this clone: The sample has other DNA sequences that encode this CDR3 too. V gene TRBV11-3 combines with J gene TRBJ2-1; D is ambiguous. V was cut by 2 bases and J by 7 bases, with 6 bases left in between. Germline CDR1 and CDR2: SGHNT and YENEEA. This CDR3 is 12 amino acids long. This CDR3 is CASSLRKNEQFF. The DNA for the CDR3 is TGTGCCAGCAGCTTAAGAAAGAATGAGCAGTTCTTC.

This clone was detected only a few times. The chain carries TRBV5-1 and TRBJ2-7, with D possibly being TRBD1 (6 bases). Trimming left V 2 bases short and J 1 base short, with 7 bases between. The CDR3 has 13 residues. The germline CDR1 and CDR2 sequences are SGHRS and YFSETQ. The DNA of the CDR3 is TGCGCCAGCAGCTTTCAGGGGTCCTACGAGCAGTACTTC. Amino acid sequence: CASSFQGSYEQYF.

This clone showed up just once. This rearrangement joins TRBV15 to TRBJ2-1, with 16 bases identical to TRBD2. V lost 8 bases and J lost 6; bases outside the gene matches: 13. The CDR3 has 18 residues. Germline V gene lookup returns CDR1 LNHNV and CDR2 YYDKDF (reference sequence). In DNA, the CDR3 is TGTGCCACCCTTGGGAGGGGACTAGCGGGAGGGCCGGTCAATGAGCAGTTCTTC. Its protein is CATLGRGLAGGPVNEQFF.

This chain connects TRBV5-5 to TRBJ2-1, with a tentative D call TRBD2 (6 bases). Trimming removed 2 bases from V and 7 bases from J, with 13 bases in between. Per germline, CDR1 SGHKS and CDR2 YYEKEE (reference sequence). The CDR3 loop spans 14 amino acids. The CDR3 here is CASSFFGSRNEQFF. In DNA, the CDR3 is TGTGCCAGCAGCTTCTTCGGGAGTAGGAATGAGCAGTTCTTC.

This clone was counted only a few times. The genes are TRBV2 and TRBJ1-5, with D hard to call. Between the trimmed V and J ends, which lost 6 bases and 6 bases, there was a span of 15 bases. The CDR3 is 14 residues long. The germline gives CDR1 SNHLY, CDR2 FYNNEI. CDR3 sequence reads: CASSQGWVGQPQHF. The CDR3 DNA follows: TGTGCCAGCAGCCAAGGGTGGGTAGGTCAGCCCCAGCATTTT. Full variable domain (missing parts from reference TRBV2 and TRBJ1-5): EPEVTQTPSHQVTQMGQEVILRCVPISNHLYFYWYRQILGQKVEFLVSFYNNEISEKSEIFDDQFSVERPDGSNFTLKIRSTKLEDSAMYFCASSQGWVGQPQHFGDGTRLSIL.

The J gene is TRBJ1-4, the V gene TRBV7-9; TRBD1 matches at 9 bases. From germline, CDR1 is SEHNR and CDR2 FQNEAQ (reference sequence). J was trimmed by 3 bases and V by 7 bases; bases with no gene match: 9. This CDR3 is built from 16 residues. CDR3 in amino acids: CASTSRDRGSNEKLFF. CDR3 sequence (DNA): TGTGCCAGCACCAGCCGAGACAGGGGGTCTAATGAAAAACTGTTTTTT.

The V and J genes are TRBV16 and TRBJ2-4; D is ambiguous. Trimming left V 2 bases short and J 8 bases short, with 10 bases between. CDR3 length: 13 residues. Germline V gene sequence: CDR1 KGHSY, CDR2 FQNENV. The CDR3 nucleotides read TGTGCCAGCAGCCAAGGTTTCTTCGACATTCAGTACTTC. Translated, it gives CASSQGFFDIQYF.

This clone has just one count. V usage is TRBV27 and J usage is TRBJ1-2, with D possibly TRBD1 on 5 matching bases. Germline CDR1 reads MNHEY; CDR2 reads SMNVEV (reference sequence). CDR3 length equals 15 residues. The V gene lost 2 bases and the J gene lost 1 base, with 11 bases spanning the gap. The CDR3 sequence: CASSLAAGNNYGYTF. CDR3 DNA: TGTGCCAGCAGTTTAGCGGCAGGGAATAACTATGGCTACACCTTC.

The CDR3 DNA follows: TGTGCCAGTAGTATGCGAATATTCGATCAGCCCCAGCATTTT. It is translated as CASSMRIFDQPQHF. This rearrangement joins TRBV19 to TRBJ1-5; no firm D call. The CDR3 consists of 14 residues. Germline loops: CDR1 LNHDA, CDR2 SQIVND (reference sequence). Trimming removed 3 bases from V and 5 bases from J, with 11 bases in between.

V usage is TRBV18 and J usage is TRBJ2-1; D call uncertain. The CDR3 contains 13 residues. Germline V gives CDR1 KGHSH, CDR2 LQKENI. V gave up 3 bases and J gave up 10 bases, with 13 bases separating them. The CDR3 DNA reads as TGTGCCAGCTCACCTTCTTTAGCATCCGAGCAGTTCTTC. It specifies CASSPSLASEQFF.

V gene TRBV18 combines with J gene TRBJ1-2; 9 nucleotides align to TRBD1. V shed 2 bases, J shed 10 bases, and the junction held 11 bases outside the gene matches. Germline CDR1 and CDR2: KGHSH and LQKENI. The CDR3 is made up of 15 amino acids. This CDR3 is CASSPTLPGQGDYTF. The DNA for the CDR3 is TGTGCCAGCTCACCAACACTTCCGGGACAGGGTGACTACACCTTC.

The chain joins TRBV5-4 to TRBJ2-1, with TRBD1 matching 8 bases. V lost 4 bases, J lost 4 bases, and 7 bases stayed unmatched. This CDR3 spans 15 amino acids. The germline V gene has CDR1 SGHNT and CDR2 YYREEE (reference sequence). CDR3 sequence reads: CASSLDRGTYNEQFF. The CDR3 coding sequence is TGTGCCAGCAGCCTTGACAGGGGCACATACAATGAGCAGTTCTTC.

The chain uses TRBV6-6 and TRBJ2-5; 10 bases align to TRBD2. The germline V gene has CDR1 MNHNY and CDR2 SVGAGI (reference sequence). The V and J ends lost 6 bases and 3 bases, in that order; junction bases with no gene match: 4. The CDR3 sequence is 14 residues long. The CDR3 DNA reads TGTGCCAGCAGGAGAGGACTAGCGGAAGAGACCCAGTACTTC. Its protein is CASRRGLAEETQYF.

V gene TRBV2 combines with J gene TRBJ2-1; 8 bases fit TRBD1. This CDR3 is 17 amino acids long. Trimming took 3 bases from V and 0 from J; bases not matched to a gene: 7. Germline values: CDR1 SNHLY, CDR2 FYNNEI. CDR3 sequence (DNA): TGTGCCAGCAGTGAGACAGGGGTCTTGAGCTCCTACAATGAGCAGTTCTTC. Translated, it gives CASSETGVLSSYNEQFF.

This clone has only one observation. V usage is TRBV6-6 and J usage is TRBJ2-3; 9 positions match TRBD2. The CDR3 totals 16 residues. Germline loops: CDR1 MNHNY, CDR2 SVGAGI (reference sequence). V shed 2 bases, J shed 6 bases, and the junction held 9 bases outside the gene matches. CDR3 nucleotides: TGTGCCAGCAGTTACCCAATTAGCGGGAGAGTTGATACGCAGTATTTT. Translating it yields CASSYPISGRVDTQYF.

CDR3 nucleotides: TGTGCCAGTACCGGGACAGGGGGTATTGGCACAGATACGCAGTATTTT. Protein: CASTGTGGIGTDTQYF. This chain connects TRBV19 to TRBJ2-3; 11 positions agree with TRBD1. V lost 7 bases and J lost 1; bases outside the gene matches: 7. In germline, CDR1 is LNHDA, CDR2 SQIVND (reference sequence). This CDR3 contains 16 residues.

The rearrangement uses TRBV28 and TRBJ1-2, with 9 bases that match TRBD1. The CDR3 spans 14 residues. J was trimmed by 7 bases and V by 3 bases; bases with no gene match: 6. Germline V gives CDR1 MDHEN, CDR2 SYDVKM. CDR3 bases: TGTGCCAGCAGTTTCTTACAGGGGGCGCGTGGCTACACCTTC. It encodes CASSFLQGARGYTF.

The chain recombines TRBV9 with TRBJ2-1; weak D call: TRBD2 (6 bases). Trimming pared 1 base from V and 7 bases from J, leaving 12 bases between. Germline V CDR1 and CDR2: SGDLS, YYNGEE. The CDR3 runs 14 residues. The CDR3 sequence is CASSVQSGLNEQFF. The CDR3 nucleotides are TGTGCCAGCAGCGTACAAAGCGGGCTTAATGAGCAGTTCTTC.

The V gene is TRBV7-2, the J gene TRBJ1-5; possible D gene TRBD1, 5 bases. V lost 1 base and J lost 7, with 14 bases in between. This CDR3 spans 15 amino acids. Germline V gene sequence: CDR1 SGHTA, CDR2 FQGNSA. This CDR3 reads CASSLVVEGRQPQHF. The CDR3 DNA is TGTGCCAGCAGCTTAGTCGTGGAGGGGCGACAGCCCCAGCATTTT. Filled out from reference TRBV7-2 and TRBJ1-5, the complete variable domain reads GAGVSQSPSNKVTEKGKDVELRCDPISGHTALYWYRQSLGQGLEFLIYFQGNSAPDKSGLPSDRFSAERTGGSVSTLTIQRTQQEDSAVYLCASSLVVEGRQPQHFGDGTRLSIL.